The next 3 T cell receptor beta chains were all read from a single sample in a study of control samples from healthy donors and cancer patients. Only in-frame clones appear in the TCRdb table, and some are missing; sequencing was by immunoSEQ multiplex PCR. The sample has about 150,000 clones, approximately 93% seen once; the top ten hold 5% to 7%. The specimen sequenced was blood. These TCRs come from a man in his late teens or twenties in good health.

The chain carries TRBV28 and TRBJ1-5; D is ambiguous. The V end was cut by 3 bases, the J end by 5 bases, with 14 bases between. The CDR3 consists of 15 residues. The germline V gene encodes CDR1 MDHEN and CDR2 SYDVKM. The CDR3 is CASSFPGNGYQPQHF. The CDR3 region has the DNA TGTGCCAGCAGTTTTCCTGGGAATGGGTATCAGCCCCAGCATTTT. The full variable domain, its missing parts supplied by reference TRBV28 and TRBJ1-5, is DVKVTQSSRYLVKRTGEKVFLECVQDMDHENMFWYRQDPGLGLRLIYFSYDVKMKEKGDIPEGYSVSREKKERFSLILESASTNQTSMYLCASSFPGNGYQPQHFGDGTRLSIL.

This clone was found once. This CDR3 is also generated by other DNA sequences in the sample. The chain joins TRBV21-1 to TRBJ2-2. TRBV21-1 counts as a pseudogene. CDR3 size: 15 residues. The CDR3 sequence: CASSKGRTLTGELFF. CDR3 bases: TGTGCCAGCAGCAAAGGAAGGACGCTCACCGGGGAGCTGTTTTTT.

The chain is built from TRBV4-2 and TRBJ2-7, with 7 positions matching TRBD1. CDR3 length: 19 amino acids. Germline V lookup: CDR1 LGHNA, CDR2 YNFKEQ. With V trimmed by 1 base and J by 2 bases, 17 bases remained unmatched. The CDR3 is CASSQVTPPTGPRTYEQYF. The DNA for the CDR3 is TGTGCCAGCAGCCAAGTCACTCCTCCGACAGGGCCGCGAACCTACGAGCAGTACTTC.